The 14 T cell receptor beta chains presented below share a single source sample, sequenced in a study of CD8 T cell repertoires and HIV-1 epitope variants. Clones were sequenced by immunoSEQ multiplex PCR, and TCRdb holds only the in-frame ones, with some missing. The sample holds roughly 100,000 clones, approximately 70% seen once. The sample comprised uncultured baseline CD8+ T cells from peripheral blood mononuclear cells (PBMCs). Receptor source: a male donor with HIV.

Ten or more counts support this clone. The rearrangement joins TRBV28 to TRBJ2-3, with 8 bases matching TRBD1. With 1 base clipped from V and 4 bases from J, the junction kept 10 bases outside the gene matches. The germline V gene encodes CDR1 MDHEN and CDR2 SYDVKM. The length of the CDR3 is 17 residues. The CDR3 DNA sequence: TGTGCCAGCAGTTTATTTGCAGGGGGCGAGCTTGCAGATACGCAGTATTTT. Amino acids: CASSLFAGGELADTQYF.

In nucleotides, the CDR3 is TGTGCCAGCAGTCCCGGGGGGAATCGAAACACCATATATTTT. Translating it yields CASSPGGNRNTIYF. This sequence joins TRBV2 and TRBJ1-3; D might be TRBD1 (5 bases). CDR1 and CDR2 from the germline V gene are SNHLY and FYNNEI. Trimming stripped 5 bases from V and 5 bases from J, with 13 bases between. The CDR3 has 14 residues.

This chain connects TRBV6-6 to TRBJ1-2, with D tentatively TRBD1 (5 bases). The germline gives CDR1 MNHNY, CDR2 SVGAGI (reference sequence). The CDR3 contains 15 residues. The V end lost 4 bases, the J end lost 2 bases, and 14 bases lay between the germline ends. The CDR3 nucleotides read TGTGCCAGCAGTTCGCAGGGAATTGGCAACTATGGCTACACCTTC. Translated, it gives CASSSQGIGNYGYTF.

The chain recombines TRBV15 with TRBJ1-5, with no clear D. Between the trimmed V and J ends, which lost 3 bases and 3 bases, there was a span of 3 bases. CDR1 is LNHNV and CDR2 is YYDKDF in the germline V gene (reference sequence). This CDR3 contains 12 residues. The CDR3: CATSRYNQPQHF. The CDR3 region has the DNA TGTGCCACCAGCAGGTACAATCAGCCCCAGCATTTT.

This clone was found a few times. This chain uses TRBV6-4 with TRBJ2-3, with a possible D match to TRBD2 (5 bases). The V and J ends lost 2 bases and 8 bases respectively, with 8 bases between them. Per germline, CDR1 MRHNA and CDR2 SNTAGT. CDR3 length equals 12 residues. The CDR3 DNA reads as TGTGCCAGCAGTGACAATCGGGGTACGCAGTATTTT. Translated, it gives CASSDNRGTQYF.

The chain recombines TRBV2 with TRBJ2-7, with 8 nucleotides matching TRBD1. With V trimmed by 3 bases and J by 3 bases, 4 bases remained unmatched. The CDR3 has 14 residues. CDR1 SNHLY and CDR2 FYNNEI come from the germline V gene. This CDR3 reads CASSDGTGLYEQYF. CDR3 DNA: TGTGCCAGCAGTGATGGGACAGGCCTCTACGAGCAGTACTTC.

The rearrangement uses TRBV18 and TRBJ2-7, with 12 bases aligning to TRBD2. V lost 0 bases, J lost 4 bases, and 10 bases stayed unmatched. The CDR3 runs to 18 residues. Per germline, CDR1 KGHSH and CDR2 LQKENI. The CDR3 DNA sequence: TGTGCCAGCTCACCACCGCGAAGACTAGCGGGAGAAAAGTACGAGCAGTACTTC. Encoded protein: CASSPPRRLAGEKYEQYF. Combining the CDR3 with reference TRBV18 and TRBJ2-7 gives the whole variable domain NAGVMQNPRHLVRRRGQEARLRCSPMKGHSHVYWYRQLPEEGLKFMVYLQKENIIDESGMPKERFSAEFPKEGPSILRIQQVVRGDSAAYFCASSPPRRLAGEKYEQYFGPGTRLTVT.

The chain links TRBV7-9 to TRBJ2-7, with D possibly being TRBD1 or TRBD2 (5 bases each). The V and J ends lost 8 bases and 1 base respectively, with 12 bases between them. Per germline, CDR1 SEHNR and CDR2 FQNEAQ (reference sequence). This CDR3 has 13 residues. The CDR3 coding sequence is TGTGCCAGCGACGGGGCGGAATCCTACGAGCAGTACTTC. It encodes CASDGAESYEQYF.

The chain combines TRBV19 with TRBJ1-2; possible D gene TRBD1, 5 bases. The CDR3 extends over 10 amino acids. Trimming pared 7 bases from V and 5 bases from J, leaving 5 bases between. Germline V lookup: CDR1 LNHDA, CDR2 SQIVND (reference sequence). CDR3 region: CASKGYGYTF. In DNA, the CDR3 is TGTGCCAGTAAGGGGTATGGCTACACCTTC. Based on the CDR3 plus reference TRBV19 and TRBJ1-2, the full variable domain is DGGITQSPKYLFRKEGQNVTLSCEQNLNHDAMYWYRQDPGQGLRLIYYSQIVNDFQKGDIAEGYSVSREKKESFPLTVTSAQKNPTAFYLCASKGYGYTFGSGTRLTVV.

V gene TRBV7-2 combines with J gene TRBJ2-7; 7 nucleotides line up with TRBD2. Unmatched junction bases numbered 2, after V lost 4 bases and J lost 2 bases. From germline, CDR1 is SGHTA and CDR2 FQGNSA. The CDR3 is made up of 13 amino acids. CDR3 region: CASSYGLAYEQYF. In nucleotides, the CDR3 is TGTGCCAGCAGCTATGGACTAGCCTACGAGCAGTACTTC. The entire variable domain, with the rest obtained from reference TRBV7-2 and TRBJ2-7, is as follows: GAGVSQSPSNKVTEKGKDVELRCDPISGHTALYWYRQSLGQGLEFLIYFQGNSAPDKSGLPSDRFSAERTGGSVSTLTIQRTQQEDSAVYLCASSYGLAYEQYFGPGTRLTVT.

This chain joins TRBV7-8 and TRBJ1-1; perhaps TRBD1 as D (5 bases). V lost 4 bases and J 12 bases, leaving 12 bases between the germline ends. Looked up from germline, CDR1 is SGHVS and CDR2 is FQNEAQ. The CDR3 spans 11 residues. The CDR3 nucleotides read TGTGCCAGCAGCTCCACGGGGCAAACTTTCTTT. Amino acids: CASSSTGQTFF.

The rearrangement links TRBV5-4 to TRBJ2-3, with a weak D call TRBD1 (6 bases). V dropped 0 bases and J dropped 6 bases, with 14 bases sitting between them. CDR1 is SGHNT and CDR2 is YYREEE in the germline V gene (reference sequence). The CDR3 extends over 15 amino acids. The CDR3: CASSLAAGDLDTQYF. In nucleotides, the CDR3 is TGTGCCAGCAGCTTGGCGGCAGGGGATTTGGATACGCAGTATTTT. Based on the CDR3 plus reference TRBV5-4 and TRBJ2-3, the full variable domain is ETGVTQSPTHLIKTRGQQVTLRCSSQSGHNTVSWYQQALGQGPQFIFQYYREEENGRGNFPPRFSGLQFPNYSSELNVNALELDDSALYLCASSLAAGDLDTQYFGPGTRLTVL.

This clone came up a few times. The chain employs TRBV18 and TRBJ2-1, with 8 positions matching TRBD2. Germline values: CDR1 KGHSH, CDR2 LQKENI. With V trimmed by 6 bases and J by 1 base, 8 bases remained unmatched. This CDR3 has 16 residues. The CDR3 DNA reads TGTGCCAGCTCCCCTCGGGAGGGCGTGTCCTACAATGAGCAGTTCTTC. Translation gives CASSPREGVSYNEQFF.

V is TRBV18 and J is TRBJ2-3; D not resolved. Germline values: CDR1 KGHSH, CDR2 LQKENI. Between the trimmed V and J ends, which lost 3 bases and 0 bases, there was a span of 7 bases. This CDR3 contains 14 residues. CDR3 region: CASSPVPSTDTQYF. In nucleotides, the CDR3 is TGTGCCAGCTCACCCGTCCCTAGCACAGATACGCAGTATTTT.